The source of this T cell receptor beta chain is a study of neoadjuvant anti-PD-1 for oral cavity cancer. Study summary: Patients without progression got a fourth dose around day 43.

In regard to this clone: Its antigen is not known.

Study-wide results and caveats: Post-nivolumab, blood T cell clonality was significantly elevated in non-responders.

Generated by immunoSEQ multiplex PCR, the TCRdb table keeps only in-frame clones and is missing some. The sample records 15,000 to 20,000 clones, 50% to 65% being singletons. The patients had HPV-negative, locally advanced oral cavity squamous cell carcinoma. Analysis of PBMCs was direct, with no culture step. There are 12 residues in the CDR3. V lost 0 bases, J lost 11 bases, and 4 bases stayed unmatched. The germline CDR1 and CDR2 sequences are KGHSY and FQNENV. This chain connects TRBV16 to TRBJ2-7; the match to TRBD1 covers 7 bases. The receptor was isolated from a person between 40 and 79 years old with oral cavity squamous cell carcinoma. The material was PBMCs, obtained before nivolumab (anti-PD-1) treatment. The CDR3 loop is CASSQSRDREYF. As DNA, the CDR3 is TGTGCCAGCAGCCAATCTCGGGACAGAGAGTACTTC.